The 15 T cell receptor beta chains listed next were all sequenced from one sample in a study of shared clonotypes between healthy human individuals. Data came from immunoSEQ multiplex PCR; TCRdb stores just in-frame clones and leaves some out. The sample holds 1.4 million or so clones, approximately 98.5% seen once. Input material: naive CD4+ T cells sorted from blood. The subset here: CD45RA+ positively selected. These receptors all come from a young man in good health.

The chain couples TRBV4-3 to TRBJ2-7, with 12 bases fitting TRBD1. After removal of 0 bases from V and 5 bases from J, the junction contained 5 bases not matched to a gene. The CDR3 extends over 16 amino acids. Germline V gives CDR1 LGHNA, CDR2 YSLEER. The CDR3 sequence is CASSQDFGTGGDEQYF. In DNA, the CDR3 is TGCGCCAGCAGCCAAGACTTCGGGACAGGGGGCGACGAGCAGTACTTC.

Comment on this clone: The same CDR3 is also encoded by other DNA sequences in this sample. The CDR3 here is CASSTGTPYEQYF. Here the CDR3 DNA reads TGTGCCAGTAGTACCGGGACACCTTACGAGCAGTACTTC. The chain employs TRBV19 and TRBJ2-7; maybe TRBD1 (6 bases). The V gene lost 4 bases and the J gene lost 4 bases, with 11 bases spanning the gap. The length of the CDR3 is 13 residues. In germline, CDR1 is LNHDA, CDR2 SQIVND (reference sequence).

The CDR3 region has the DNA TGTGCCAGCAGTGAAGGCATAGTCGGGGGATTCATGAACACTGAAGCTTTCTTT. It specifies CASSEGIVGGFMNTEAFF. The rearrangement uses TRBV25-1 and TRBJ1-1; D possibly corresponds to TRBD1 (5 bases). The V end lost 2 bases, the J end lost 0 bases, and 19 bases lay between the germline ends. This CDR3 contains 18 residues. Per the germline V gene, CDR1 is MGHDK and CDR2 is SYGVNS.

The chain links TRBV5-4 to TRBJ2-5; D is uncertain. The J call may be incorrect, as the DNA end agrees better with TRBJ2-7. Germline V gives CDR1 SGHNT, CDR2 YYREEE (reference sequence). This CDR3 spans 13 amino acids. CDR3 sequence (DNA): TGTGCCAGCAGCTCGAAGTTCTCCTACGAGCAGTACTTC. Residues: CASSSKFSYEQYF.

The rearrangement joins TRBV14 to TRBJ2-3; D not certain. With 0 bases removed from V and 2 bases from J, the gap between germline ends came to 15 bases. This CDR3 is built from 17 residues. Looked up from germline, CDR1 is SGHDN and CDR2 is FVKESK. CDR3 nucleotides: TGTGCCAGCAGCCAAGATCGTCGCTCCGCCGACACAGATACGCAGTATTTT. It is translated as CASSQDRRSADTDTQYF.

Concerning this clone: Other DNA sequences of this sample code for an identical CDR3. This chain joins TRBV18 and TRBJ2-3; weak D call: TRBD1 (6 bases). V gave up 0 bases and J gave up 5 bases, with 9 bases separating them. The CDR3 has 14 residues. Germline CDR1 is KGHSH and CDR2 is LQKENI. The CDR3 here is CASSPPQGRDTQYF. As DNA, the CDR3 is TGTGCCAGCTCACCACCCCAGGGGAGAGATACGCAGTATTTT.

This clone came up once. CDR3 sequence: CASSLKGGGTDTQYF. The CDR3 bases are TGTGCCAGCAGCTTGAAAGGGGGGGGCACAGATACGCAGTATTTT. This chain links TRBV5-6 with TRBJ2-3; D possibly corresponds to TRBD2 (7 bases). V was cut by 1 base and J by 1 base, with 10 bases left in between. Germline values: CDR1 SGHDT, CDR2 YYEEEE. This CDR3 is 15 amino acids long.

The chain uses TRBV4-3 and TRBJ1-1; maybe TRBD1 (5 bases). The CDR3 is made up of 14 amino acids. Per germline, CDR1 LGHNA and CDR2 YSLEER. Trimming left V 4 bases short and J 6 bases short, with 15 bases between. CDR3 protein: CASSPLGGRSEAFF. CDR3 coding DNA: TGCGCCAGCAGCCCTCTGGGGGGTCGCTCTGAAGCTTTCTTT.

This clone was observed once. CDR3 in amino acids: CASSPTLGQGSYEQYF. The CDR3, as DNA: TGTGCCAGCAGTCCTACCTTGGGGCAGGGGTCCTACGAGCAGTACTTC. The chain couples TRBV28 to TRBJ2-7; TRBD1 might be the D (6 bases). The CDR3 consists of 16 residues. The ends were cut back, 5 bases at V and 1 base at J, with 18 bases in the middle. CDR1 is MDHEN and CDR2 is SYDVKM in the germline V gene.

The chain carries TRBV19 and TRBJ2-7; D unclear. V gave up 2 bases and J gave up 4 bases, with 12 bases separating them. Germline-derived CDR1 and CDR2 are LNHDA and SQIVND (reference sequence). This CDR3 is built from 14 residues. This CDR3 is CASSINRDRYEQYF. For the CDR3, the DNA is TGTGCCAGTAGTATAAACCGCGATCGTTACGAGCAGTACTTC.

J is TRBJ1-4 and V is TRBV9, with D uncertain. Trimming stripped 4 bases from V and 7 bases from J, with 17 bases between. The CDR3 covers 15 residues. Germline-derived CDR1 and CDR2 are SGDLS and YYNGEE. CDR3 region: CASSLLPTNGEKLFF. CDR3 DNA sequence: TGTGCCAGCAGCTTACTACCCACCAACGGTGAAAAACTGTTTTTT.

Comments on this clone: Other DNA sequences in this specimen translate into the identical CDR3. The J gene is TRBJ2-7, the V gene TRBV18, with unresolved D. There are 12 residues in the CDR3. V lost 3 bases to trimming and J lost 2 bases, with 5 bases between them. Germline assignment: CDR1 KGHSH and CDR2 LQKENI. This CDR3 is CASSPTPYEQYF. The CDR3 DNA follows: TGTGCCAGCTCACCGACGCCCTACGAGCAGTACTTC.

The rearrangement links TRBV4-3 to TRBJ2-4; 10 bases fit TRBD1. Germline CDR1 is LGHNA and CDR2 is YSLEER. J gave up 7 bases and V 4 bases, and 4 bases lay outside the gene matches. CDR3 length: 14 residues. The CDR3 region is CASSLRDRGNIQYF. CDR3 sequence (DNA): TGCGCCAGCAGCCTTAGGGACAGGGGTAACATTCAGTACTTC.

The chain is built from TRBV6-5 and TRBJ1-2; maybe TRBD1 (5 bases). Trimming left V 0 bases short and J 7 bases short, with 9 bases between. The CDR3 covers 13 residues. Per germline, CDR1 MNHEY and CDR2 SVGAGI. The chain's CDR3 is CASSYSTAGGYTF. The CDR3 DNA follows: TGTGCCAGCAGTTACTCGACAGCCGGTGGCTACACCTTC.

This chain connects TRBV7-8 to TRBJ2-7, with D uncertain. CDR3 length: 14 residues. The germline V gene encodes CDR1 SGHVS and CDR2 FQNEAQ. Trimming took off 5 bases at V and 6 bases at J, with 17 bases between the two ends. The CDR3, as DNA: TGTGCCAGCAGCGGCAAGGATCCCCGTCGCGAGCAGTACTTC. This encodes CASSGKDPRREQYF.